This T cell receptor beta chain was observed in a study of cytomegalovirus exposure and HLA in healthy donors. Use of 60 Vbeta and 13 Jbeta primers characterized the PCR. The protocol was immunoSEQ multiplex PCR, while the TCRdb copy is restricted to in-frame clones and leaves out a portion. The sample gives 100,000 to 150,000 clones, about 80% of which show up once; 8.9% is in the top ten. Germline V gene data show CDR1 as MNHNY and CDR2 as SVGAGI (reference sequence). The CDR3 contains 15 residues. Trimming removed 2 bases from V and 0 bases from J, with 5 bases in between. The J gene is TRBJ2-6, the V gene TRBV6-6, with D unclear. The sequenced material came from PBMCs. This sequence was found in a man aged 30 to 45 in good health and CMV-seropositive. CDR3 loop: CASSYGSSGANVLTF. The DNA of the CDR3 is TGTGCCAGCAGTTACGGCAGCTCTGGGGCCAACGTCCTGACTTTC.